Below, 30 T cell receptor beta chains from the same sample are listed, as sequenced in a study of shared clonotypes between healthy human individuals. This table comes from immunoSEQ multiplex PCR, and its TCRdb copy is limited to in-frame clones, with some not included. The table includes 1.6 million or so clones, around 97% detected once. Sequencing was performed on naive CD4+ T cells sorted from blood. Subset given: CD45RA+ positively selected. The receptors were gathered from a man aged 25 to 40 in good health.

V is TRBV28 and J is TRBJ1-3; D gene ambiguous. Germline assignment: CDR1 MDHEN and CDR2 SYDVKM. V lost 3 bases, J lost 6 bases, and 12 bases lay in between. The CDR3 is 14 residues long. The CDR3 sequence: CASSLSRPKNTIYF. The CDR3 DNA follows: TGTGCCAGCAGTTTGAGTCGGCCCAAAAACACCATATATTTT. The full variable domain, its missing parts supplied by reference TRBV28 and TRBJ1-3, is DVKVTQSSRYLVKRTGEKVFLECVQDMDHENMFWYRQDPGLGLRLIYFSYDVKMKEKGDIPEGYSVSREKKERFSLILESASTNQTSMYLCASSLSRPKNTIYFGEGSWLTVV.

The chain joins TRBV28 to TRBJ2-5; D may be TRBD2 (5 bases). The length of the CDR3 is 16 residues. The V gene's germline CDR1 is MDHEN and CDR2 SYDVKM. Deletions cut 0 bases from V and 4 bases from J, with 15 bases between. The chain's CDR3 is CASSLWSPGERETQYF. In DNA, the CDR3 is TGTGCCAGCAGTTTATGGTCCCCCGGGGAGCGAGAGACCCAGTACTTC.

V gene TRBV9 combines with J gene TRBJ2-1, with D tentatively TRBD1 (5 bases). Trimming cost V 3 bases and J 1 base, with 14 bases left between them. Per the germline V gene, CDR1 is SGDLS and CDR2 is YYNGEE. The CDR3 spans 16 residues. The CDR3 DNA reads TGTGCCAGCAGCGAAAGGGGCGTGCCTTCCTACAATGAGCAGTTCTTC. Its protein is CASSERGVPSYNEQFF.

The chain employs TRBV7-2 and TRBJ2-7; tentatively, D is TRBD2 (5 bases). The V end was cut by 5 bases, the J end by 6 bases, with 17 bases between. The CDR3 covers 14 residues. CDR1 and CDR2 from the germline V gene are SGHTA and FQGNSA. CDR3 residues: CASSARDLGSEQYF. In DNA, the CDR3 is TGTGCCAGCAGCGCCCGAGACCTAGGGAGCGAGCAGTACTTC.

Comments on this clone: The same CDR3 also results from other DNA sequences found in this sample. The CDR3 loop reads CAISEAGSSYNEQFF. In DNA form, the CDR3 reads TGTGCCATCAGTGAAGCGGGTAGCTCCTACAATGAGCAGTTCTTC. The chain combines TRBV10-3 with TRBJ2-1, with D maybe TRBD2 (6 bases). The CDR3 contains 15 residues. Germline assignment: CDR1 ENHRY and CDR2 SYGVKD. V gave up 3 bases and J gave up 0 bases, with 9 bases separating them.

This rearrangement joins TRBV6-1 to TRBJ2-3, with 8 bases identical to TRBD2. Unmatched junction bases numbered 12, after V lost 9 bases and J lost 4 bases. Germline V gives CDR1 MNHNS, CDR2 SASEGT. The CDR3 consists of 15 residues. Here the CDR3 reads CASKRRREAADTQYF. In DNA, the CDR3 is TGTGCCAGTAAGAGGAGGCGGGAGGCGGCAGATACGCAGTATTTT.

Only one count was recorded for this clone. The chain recombines TRBV10-3 with TRBJ2-1; D gene uncertain. V was shortened by 6 bases and J by 0 bases, with 15 bases between the two germline ends. Germline CDR1 is ENHRY and CDR2 is SYGVKD. This CDR3 has 16 amino acids. The CDR3 DNA reads as TGTGCCATCAGGCCCCTGGGCAGCAGCTCCTACAATGAGCAGTTCTTC. This translates into CAIRPLGSSSYNEQFF.

In DNA, the CDR3 is TGTGCCAGCAGCCATCGACAGGGCCCAGATACGCAGTATTTT. Translated, it gives CASSHRQGPDTQYF. J is TRBJ2-3 and V is TRBV7-9; 7 bases are a match to TRBD1. From germline, CDR1 is SEHNR and CDR2 FQNEAQ (reference sequence). After removal of 5 bases from V and 4 bases from J, the junction contained 6 bases not matched to a gene. This CDR3 comprises 14 residues.

About this clone: This same CDR3 is encoded by further DNA sequences in the sample. The gene calls are TRBV7-3 and TRBJ2-3, with 7 bases fitting TRBD1. CDR1 and CDR2 from the germline V gene are SGHTA and FQGTGA. This CDR3 region has 14 residues. V was pared by 1 base and J by 3 bases, with 1 base of the junction left unmatched. The CDR3 sequence: CASSLNRGTDTQYF. The CDR3 DNA follows: TGTGCCAGCAGCTTAAACAGGGGAACAGATACGCAGTATTTT.

The rearrangement uses TRBV2 and TRBJ2-7; D tentatively reads TRBD1 or TRBD2 (5 bases each). Germline V lookup: CDR1 SNHLY, CDR2 FYNNEI. The germline V and J ends were trimmed by 6 bases and 6 bases, with 21 bases remaining between them. This CDR3 has 15 residues. The CDR3 sequence is CASSPTGLGVSEQYF. The DNA of the CDR3 is TGTGCCAGCAGCCCGACGGGGCTTGGGGTGTCCGAGCAGTACTTC.

This chain joins TRBV7-3 and TRBJ2-6; D uncertain. Per the germline V gene, CDR1 is SGHTA and CDR2 is FQGTGA. The CDR3 length is 15 residues. V was clipped by 2 bases and J by 0 bases, with 5 bases between them. The DNA of the CDR3 is TGTGCCAGCAGCTTAGGAGCCTCTGGGGCCAACGTCCTGACTTTC. Protein sequence: CASSLGASGANVLTF.

The J gene is TRBJ2-3, the V gene TRBV6-1; the D gene is possibly TRBD1 (5 bases). CDR1 is MNHNS and CDR2 is SASEGT in the germline V gene. V was shortened by 8 bases and J by 6 bases, with 15 bases between the two germline ends. This CDR3 contains 13 residues. CDR3 in amino acids: CASELHKGDTQYF. Written as DNA, the CDR3 is TGTGCCAGCGAACTTCACAAGGGGGATACGCAGTATTTT.

The chain has TRBV18 and TRBJ2-1; D is uncertain. This CDR3 contains 17 residues. V gave up 3 bases and J gave up 0 bases, with 15 bases separating them. Germline CDR1 is KGHSH and CDR2 is LQKENI. CDR3 in DNA: TGTGCCAGCTCACCTGCCGCGGCGCTGAGCTCCTACAATGAGCAGTTCTTC. It translates to CASSPAAALSSYNEQFF.

The chain recombines TRBV2 with TRBJ1-1; D possibly corresponds to TRBD1 (6 bases). V lost 1 base, J lost 8 bases, and 14 bases lay in between. The CDR3 extends over 14 amino acids. Germline values: CDR1 SNHLY, CDR2 FYNNEI. In DNA form, the CDR3 reads TGTGCCAGCAGTGAAGAAAAAGCCGGGACAGAAGCTTTCTTT. This codes for CASSEEKAGTEAFF.

The rearrangement links TRBV7-6 to TRBJ2-1; 7 bases are a match to TRBD2. V was clipped by 4 bases and J by 4 bases; unmatched bases: 10. This CDR3 region has 16 residues. Germline V lookup: CDR1 SGHVS, CDR2 FNYEAQ. The CDR3 region is CASSSSLGGSYNEQFF. The CDR3 DNA follows: TGTGCCAGCAGCTCATCGTTGGGCGGGAGTTACAATGAGCAGTTCTTC.

V and J are TRBV7-9 and TRBJ2-2; D gene unclear. The CDR3 has 14 residues. V was clipped by 1 base and J by 8 bases, with 11 bases between them. Per germline, CDR1 SEHNR and CDR2 FQNEAQ (reference sequence). This CDR3 reads CASSLDSQGGELFF. In DNA form, the CDR3 reads TGTGCCAGCAGCTTAGACAGCCAAGGTGGGGAGCTGTTTTTT.

This CDR3 is CASSYPQANTEAFF. DNA of the CDR3: TGTGCCAGCAGTTACCCCCAGGCGAACACTGAAGCTTTCTTT. The chain carries TRBV6-6 and TRBJ1-1; D ambiguous. The CDR3 has 14 residues. Trimming left V 2 bases short and J 1 base short, with 8 bases between. Per germline, CDR1 MNHNY and CDR2 SVGAGI (reference sequence).

This clone was picked up one time. The chain recombines TRBV19 with TRBJ1-5; 7 nucleotides agree with TRBD1. Germline-derived CDR1 and CDR2 are LNHDA and SQIVND (reference sequence). CDR3 length: 13 amino acids. V lost 11 bases to trimming and J lost 3 bases; unmatched junction nucleotides: 7. The CDR3 DNA reads TGTGCCGGGTACAGGGGCTACAATCAGCCCCAGCATTTT. This sequence encodes CAGYRGYNQPQHF.

This clone occurred a few times. This chain uses TRBV5-5 with TRBJ2-2; 9 bases match TRBD2. The CDR3 length is 16 residues. Germline CDR1 reads SGHKS; CDR2 reads YYEKEE (reference sequence). V shed 4 bases and J 1 base; nucleotides not matched to a gene: 5. The DNA for the CDR3 is TGTGCCAGCAGCCTGCTGACTAGCGGGAACACCGGGGAGCTGTTTTTT. The encoded protein is CASSLLTSGNTGELFF.

The rearrangement uses TRBV2 and TRBJ1-4; D unresolved. CDR1 SNHLY and CDR2 FYNNEI come from the germline V gene. Trimming removed 4 bases from V and 6 bases from J, with 12 bases in between. The CDR3 is made up of 14 amino acids. The CDR3 nucleotides read TGTGCCAGCAGTGGTGCTGTCGGATATGAAAAACTGTTTTTT. The encoded protein is CASSGAVGYEKLFF.

Points on this clone: At one boundary the junction diverges from the germline segment, which might be a read error. The CDR3 DNA reads TGTGCAAGCAGCTGGGGGCCGGGTCCATTGCGGAAACTGTTTTTT. Translated, it gives CASSWGPGPLRKLFF. The chain uses TRBV5-6 and TRBJ1-4; D is possibly TRBD1 (6 bases). This CDR3 comprises 15 residues. From germline, CDR1 is SGHDT and CDR2 YYEEEE. The full variable domain, rest sourced from reference TRBV5-6 and TRBJ1-4, is DAGVTQSPTHLIKTRGQQVTLRCSPKSGHDTVSWYQQALGQGPQFIFQYYEEEERQRGNFPDRFSGHQFPNYSSELNVNALLLGDSALYLCASSWGPGPLRKLFFGSGTQLSVL.

The chain joins TRBV11-3 to TRBJ2-1; 8 bases are shared with TRBD2. Germline V gene lookup returns CDR1 SGHNT and CDR2 YENEEA. The CDR3 is 16 residues long. V gave up 5 bases and J gave up 5 bases; unmatched junction bases: 11. CDR3 coding DNA: TGTGCCAGCAGCCACCTCGGGGCGGGGGGAAACAATGAGCAGTTCTTC. It codes for CASSHLGAGGNNEQFF. Variable domain in full (rest from reference TRBV11-3 and TRBJ2-1): EAGVVQSPRYKIIEKKQPVAFWCNPISGHNTLYWYLQNLGQGPELLIRYENEEAVDDSQLPKDRFSAERLKGVDSTLKIQPAELGDSAVYLCASSHLGAGGNNEQFFGPGTRLTVL.

J is TRBJ1-2 and V is TRBV29-1; D is unresolved. The CDR3 is made up of 12 amino acids. The V gene's germline CDR1 is SQVTM and CDR2 ANQGSEA. V was pared by 7 bases and J by 0 bases, with 9 bases between. The CDR3 region has the DNA TGCAGCGGGTGGGCCCCTAACTATGGCTACACCTTC. Residues: CSGWAPNYGYTF.

V gene TRBV9 combines with J gene TRBJ1-2; weak D call: TRBD1 (6 bases). This CDR3 comprises 14 residues. With 3 bases removed from V and 4 bases from J, the gap between germline ends came to 13 bases. The germline CDR1 and CDR2 sequences are SGDLS and YYNGEE. CDR3 residues: CASSAQGFAYGYTF. CDR3 DNA: TGTGCCAGCAGCGCCCAGGGGTTCGCCTATGGCTACACCTTC. Full variable domain (missing parts from reference TRBV9 and TRBJ1-2): DSGVTQTPKHLITATGQRVTLRCSPRSGDLSVYWYQQSLDQGLQFLIQYYNGEERAKGNILERFSAQQFPDLHSELNLSSLELGDSALYFCASSAQGFAYGYTFGSGTRLTVV.

V is TRBV28 and J is TRBJ1-2; the D is unclear. Germline CDR1 MDHEN, CDR2 SYDVKM. With 2 bases removed from V and 13 bases from J, the gap between germline ends came to 14 bases. The length of the CDR3 is 12 residues. This CDR3 reads CASSLQLGAFTF. In DNA, the CDR3 is TGTGCCAGCAGTTTACAATTGGGAGCTTTCACCTTC.

The chain combines TRBV15 with TRBJ2-7; 9 bases map to TRBD1. Germline assignment: CDR1 LNHNV and CDR2 YYDKDF (reference sequence). This CDR3 is 16 amino acids long. After removal of 1 base from V and 3 bases from J, the junction contained 7 bases not matched to a gene. CDR3 coding DNA: TGTGCCACCAGCAGAGTCACCGGGACAGGGTTCTACGAGCAGTACTTC. Protein sequence: CATSRVTGTGFYEQYF.

This sequence joins TRBV10-1 and TRBJ2-1; D perhaps matches TRBD2 (5 bases). The CDR3 is 13 amino acids. V lost 0 bases, J lost 10 bases, and 10 bases lay in between. Germline values: CDR1 WNHNN, CDR2 SYGVQD (reference sequence). CDR3 loop: CASSESLRGEQFF. The CDR3 DNA follows: TGCGCCAGCAGTGAGTCGTTGAGAGGGGAGCAGTTCTTC.

The chain couples TRBV29-1 to TRBJ1-1; no definite D call. The V gene lost 6 bases and the J gene lost 4 bases, with 15 bases spanning the gap. The CDR3 is 13 amino acids. Germline V lookup: CDR1 SQVTM, CDR2 ANQGSEA. The CDR3 loop reads CSVAARISTEAFF. The DNA for the CDR3 is TGCAGCGTCGCGGCTCGTATAAGCACTGAAGCTTTCTTT.

The gene calls are TRBV29-1 and TRBJ2-6, with unresolved D. Trimming left V 7 bases short and J 0 bases short, with 7 bases between. This CDR3 spans 13 amino acids. Germline assignment: CDR1 SQVTM and CDR2 ANQGSEA. The CDR3 nucleotides read TGCAGCGGACGAATCTCTGGGGCCAACGTCCTGACTTTC. Protein product: CSGRISGANVLTF.

As to this clone: Other DNA sequences within the sample encode an identical CDR3. The chain has TRBV28 and TRBJ1-2; weak D call: TRBD1 (6 bases). CDR1 and CDR2 (germline): MDHEN, SYDVKM. The CDR3 length is 12 residues. V was trimmed by 6 bases and J by 2 bases, leaving 7 bases between them. The CDR3 loop is CASSRGNYGYTF. The CDR3 DNA sequence: TGTGCCAGCAGCAGGGGAAACTATGGCTACACCTTC.